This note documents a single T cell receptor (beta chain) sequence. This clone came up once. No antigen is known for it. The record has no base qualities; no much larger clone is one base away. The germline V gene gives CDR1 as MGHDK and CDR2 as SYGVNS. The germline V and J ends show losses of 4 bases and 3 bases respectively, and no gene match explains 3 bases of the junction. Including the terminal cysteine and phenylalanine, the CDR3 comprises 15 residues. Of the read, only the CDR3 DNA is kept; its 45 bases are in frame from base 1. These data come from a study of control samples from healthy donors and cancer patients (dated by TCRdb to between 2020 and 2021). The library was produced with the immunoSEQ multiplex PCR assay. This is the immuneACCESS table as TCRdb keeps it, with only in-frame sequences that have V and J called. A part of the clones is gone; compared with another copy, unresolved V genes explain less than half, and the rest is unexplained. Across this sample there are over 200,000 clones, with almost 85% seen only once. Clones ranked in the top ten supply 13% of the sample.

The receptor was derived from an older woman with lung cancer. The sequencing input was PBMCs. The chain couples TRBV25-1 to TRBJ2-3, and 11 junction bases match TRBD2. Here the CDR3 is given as CASSVSGGATDTQYF. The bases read TGTGCCAGCAGTGTTAGCGGGGGGGCAACAGATACGCAGTATTTT.